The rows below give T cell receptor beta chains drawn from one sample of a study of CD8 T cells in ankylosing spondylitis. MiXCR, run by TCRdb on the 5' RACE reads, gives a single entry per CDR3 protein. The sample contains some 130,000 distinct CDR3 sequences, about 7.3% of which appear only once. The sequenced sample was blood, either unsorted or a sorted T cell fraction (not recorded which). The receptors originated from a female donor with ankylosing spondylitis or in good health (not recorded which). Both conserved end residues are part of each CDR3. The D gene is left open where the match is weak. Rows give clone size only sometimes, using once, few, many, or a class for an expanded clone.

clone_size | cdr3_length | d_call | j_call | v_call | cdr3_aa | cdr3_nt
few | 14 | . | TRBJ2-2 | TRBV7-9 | CAFPFGANTGELFF | TGTGCTTTCCCCTTCGGGGCGAACACCGGGGAGCTGTTTTTT
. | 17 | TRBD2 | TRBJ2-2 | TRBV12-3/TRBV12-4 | CASSPNSGGTRTGELFF | TGTGCCAGCAGTCCAAATAGCGGGGGGACCAGGACCGGGGAGCTGTTTTTT
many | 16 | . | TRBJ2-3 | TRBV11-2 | CASSLDDTGPADTQYF | TGTGCCAGCAGCTTAGATGATACAGGGCCGGCAGATACGCAGTATTTT
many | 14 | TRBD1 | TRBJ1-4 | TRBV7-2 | CASAISRGSEKLFF | TGTGCCAGCGCGATAAGCAGGGGGAGTGAAAAACTGTTTTTT
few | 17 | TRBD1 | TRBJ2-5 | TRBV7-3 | CASSLGPPGQGQETQYF | TGTGCCAGCAGCTTAGGGCCTCCGGGACAGGGCCAAGAGACCCAGTACTTC
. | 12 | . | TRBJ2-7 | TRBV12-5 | CASALTRYEQYF | TGTGCTAGTGCCCTTACGCGCTACGAGCAGTACTTC
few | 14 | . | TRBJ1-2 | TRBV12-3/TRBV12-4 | CASSPGGPNYGYTF | TGTGCCAGCAGTCCTGGCGGCCCCAACTATGGCTACACCTTC
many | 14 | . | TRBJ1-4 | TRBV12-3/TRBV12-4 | CASSPRSDGEKLFF | TGTGCCAGCAGTCCCCGGTCCGACGGGGAAAAACTGTTTTTT
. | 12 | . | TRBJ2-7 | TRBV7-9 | CASSPRPSEQYF | TGTGCCAGCAGTCCCAGGCCTTCCGAGCAGTACTTC
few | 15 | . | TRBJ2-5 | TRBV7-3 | CASSPTGTLGETQYF | TGTGCCAGCAGCCCCACAGGGACCCTCGGGGAGACCCAGTACTTC
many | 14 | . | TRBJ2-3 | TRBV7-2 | CASSQTTSTDTQYF | TGTGCCAGCAGCCAGACGACTAGCACAGATACGCAGTATTTT
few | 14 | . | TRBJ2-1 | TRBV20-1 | CSARDRDLYNEQFF | TGCAGTGCTAGAGACCGAGACCTATACAATGAGCAGTTCTTC
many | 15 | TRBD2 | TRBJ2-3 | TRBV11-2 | CASSPRLAGGLTQYF | TGTGCCAGCAGCCCGAGACTAGCGGGGGGGCTTACGCAGTATTTT
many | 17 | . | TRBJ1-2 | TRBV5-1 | CASRLLDGGNLNYGYTF | TGCGCCAGCAGACTACTTGACGGAGGGAACCTTAACTATGGCTACACCTTC
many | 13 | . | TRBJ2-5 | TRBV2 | CASRNGGQETQYF | TGTGCCAGCAGGAATGGGGGGCAAGAGACCCAGTACTTC
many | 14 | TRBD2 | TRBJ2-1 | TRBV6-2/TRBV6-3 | CATRGSGAYNEQFF | TGTGCCACTCGTGGTAGCGGGGCCTACAATGAGCAGTTCTTC
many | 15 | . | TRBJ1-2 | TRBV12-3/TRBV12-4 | CASSLSGPGSYGYTF | TGTGCCAGCAGTTTATCGGGCCCGGGAAGCTATGGCTACACCTTC
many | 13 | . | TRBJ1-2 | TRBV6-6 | CATAVGSNYGYTF | TGTGCCACCGCAGTGGGATCTAACTATGGCTACACCTTC
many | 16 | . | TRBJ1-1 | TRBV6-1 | CASSASKVLEGTEAFF | TGTGCCAGCAGTGCAAGCAAGGTCTTGGAGGGAACTGAAGCTTTCTTT
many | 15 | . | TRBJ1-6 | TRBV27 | CASSPLQAANSPLHF | TGTGCCAGCAGCCCCCTCCAGGCGGCTAATTCACCCCTCCACTTT
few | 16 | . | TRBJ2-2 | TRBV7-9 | CASSLLGGTNTGELFF | TGTGCCAGCAGCTTATTGGGGGGTACGAACACCGGGGAGCTGTTTTTT
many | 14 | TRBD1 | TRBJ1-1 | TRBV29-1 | CSVTRGTANTEAFF | TGCAGCGTGACTCGGGGGACAGCGAACACTGAAGCTTTCTTT
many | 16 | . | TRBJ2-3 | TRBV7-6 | CASSLAAGTLTDTQYF | TGTGCCAGCAGCTTAGCGGCGGGGACACTCACAGATACGCAGTATTTT